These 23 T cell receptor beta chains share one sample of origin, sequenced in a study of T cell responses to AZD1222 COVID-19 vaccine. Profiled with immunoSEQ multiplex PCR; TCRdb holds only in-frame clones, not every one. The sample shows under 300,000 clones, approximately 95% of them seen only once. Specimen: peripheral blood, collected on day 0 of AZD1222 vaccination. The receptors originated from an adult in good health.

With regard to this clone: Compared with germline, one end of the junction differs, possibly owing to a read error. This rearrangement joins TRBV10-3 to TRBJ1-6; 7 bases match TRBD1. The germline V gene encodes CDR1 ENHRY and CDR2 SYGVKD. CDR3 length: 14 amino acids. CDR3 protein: CATGTAAYDSPLHF. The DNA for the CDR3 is TGTGCCACCGGGACAGCGGCCTATGATTCACCCCTCCACTTT.

This CDR3 reads CASTGPRDSFRETQYF. As DNA, the CDR3 is TGTGCCAGCACTGGCCCCCGGGACAGCTTTAGAGAGACCCAGTACTTC. J is TRBJ2-5 and V is TRBV28; TRBD1 aligns across 7 bases. CDR3 length equals 16 residues. The germline V gene encodes CDR1 MDHEN and CDR2 SYDVKM. V shed 7 bases, J shed 4 bases, and the junction held 15 bases outside the gene matches. Looking up the rest from reference TRBV28 and TRBJ2-5 gives the full variable domain: DVKVTQSSRYLVKRTGEKVFLECVQDMDHENMFWYRQDPGLGLRLIYFSYDVKMKEKGDIPEGYSVSREKKERFSLILESASTNQTSMYLCASTGPRDSFRETQYFGPGTRLLVL.

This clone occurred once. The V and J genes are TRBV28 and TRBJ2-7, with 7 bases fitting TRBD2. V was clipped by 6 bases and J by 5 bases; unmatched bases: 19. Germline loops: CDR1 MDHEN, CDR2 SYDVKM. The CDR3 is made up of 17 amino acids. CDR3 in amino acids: CASSPLVAGDYIDEQYF. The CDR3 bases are TGTGCCAGCAGCCCTTTGGTGGCGGGAGATTATATCGACGAGCAGTACTTC.

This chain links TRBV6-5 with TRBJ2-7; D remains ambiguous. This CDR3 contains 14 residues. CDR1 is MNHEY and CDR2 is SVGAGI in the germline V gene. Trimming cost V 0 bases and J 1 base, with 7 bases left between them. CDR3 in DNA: TGTGCCAGCAGTTACTCGGCGGCTTCCTACGAGCAGTACTTC. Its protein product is CASSYSAASYEQYF.

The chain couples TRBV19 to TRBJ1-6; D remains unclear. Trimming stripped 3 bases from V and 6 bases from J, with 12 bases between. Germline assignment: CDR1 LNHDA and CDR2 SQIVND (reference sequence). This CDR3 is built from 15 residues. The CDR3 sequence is CASSIFRAANSPLHF. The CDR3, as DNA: TGTGCCAGTAGTATTTTTCGGGCAGCTAATTCACCCCTCCACTTT.

The CDR3, as DNA: TGCGCCAGCAGCTTGGGTGCTGCTAGCACAGATACGCAGTATTTT. Protein product: CASSLGAASTDTQYF. The gene calls are TRBV5-1 and TRBJ2-3; no reliable D call. The length of the CDR3 is 15 residues. CDR1 SGHRS and CDR2 YFSETQ come from the germline V gene. The V gene lost 0 bases and the J gene lost 0 bases, with 8 bases spanning the gap.

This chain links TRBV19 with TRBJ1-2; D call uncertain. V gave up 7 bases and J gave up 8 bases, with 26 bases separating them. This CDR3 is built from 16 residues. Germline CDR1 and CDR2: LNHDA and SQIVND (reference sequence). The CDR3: CASTTHRRRSRRGYTF. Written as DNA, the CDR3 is TGTGCCAGTACGACTCACCGTCGCAGGTCCCGGAGGGGCTACACCTTC. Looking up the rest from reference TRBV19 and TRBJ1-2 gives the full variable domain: DGGITQSPKYLFRKEGQNVTLSCEQNLNHDAMYWYRQDPGQGLRLIYYSQIVNDFQKGDIAEGYSVSREKKESFPLTVTSAQKNPTAFYLCASTTHRRRSRRGYTFGSGTRLTVV.

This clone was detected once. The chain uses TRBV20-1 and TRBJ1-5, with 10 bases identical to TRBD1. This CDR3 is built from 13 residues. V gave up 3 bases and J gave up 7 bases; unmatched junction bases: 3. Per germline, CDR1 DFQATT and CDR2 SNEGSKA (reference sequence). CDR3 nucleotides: TGCAGTGCTAGTGCGACAGGGGGCCAGCCCCAGCATTTT. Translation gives CSASATGGQPQHF.

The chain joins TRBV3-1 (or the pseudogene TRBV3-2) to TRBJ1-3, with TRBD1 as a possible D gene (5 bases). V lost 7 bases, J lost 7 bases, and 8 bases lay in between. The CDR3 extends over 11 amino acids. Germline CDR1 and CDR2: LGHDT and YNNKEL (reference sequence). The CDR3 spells CASTRGNTIYF. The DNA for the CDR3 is TGTGCCAGCACCCGGGGGAACACCATATATTTT.

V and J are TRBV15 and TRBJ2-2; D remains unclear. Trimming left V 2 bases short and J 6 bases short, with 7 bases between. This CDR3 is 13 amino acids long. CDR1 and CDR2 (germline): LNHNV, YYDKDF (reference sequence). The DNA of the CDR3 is TGTGCCACCAGCAGAACCCCTGCCGGGGAGCTGTTTTTT. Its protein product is CATSRTPAGELFF.

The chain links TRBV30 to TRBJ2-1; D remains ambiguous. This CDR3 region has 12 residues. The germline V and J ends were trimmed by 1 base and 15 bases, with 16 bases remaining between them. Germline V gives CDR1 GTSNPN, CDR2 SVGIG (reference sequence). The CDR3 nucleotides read TGTGCCTGGAGTGATATTGGTCTCCTTGGGTTCTTC. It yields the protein CAWSDIGLLGFF.

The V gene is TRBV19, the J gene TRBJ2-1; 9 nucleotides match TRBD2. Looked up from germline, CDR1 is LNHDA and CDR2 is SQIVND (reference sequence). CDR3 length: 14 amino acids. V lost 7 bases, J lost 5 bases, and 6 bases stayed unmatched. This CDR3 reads CASTLSGRNNEQFF. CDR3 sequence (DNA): TGTGCCAGTACGTTGAGCGGGAGGAACAATGAGCAGTTCTTC.

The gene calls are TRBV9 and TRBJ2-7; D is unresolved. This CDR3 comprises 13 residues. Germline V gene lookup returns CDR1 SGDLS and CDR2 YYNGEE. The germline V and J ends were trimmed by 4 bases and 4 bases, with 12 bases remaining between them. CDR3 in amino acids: CASSSTVGYEQYF. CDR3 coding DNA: TGTGCCAGCAGCTCTACAGTCGGGTACGAGCAGTACTTC.

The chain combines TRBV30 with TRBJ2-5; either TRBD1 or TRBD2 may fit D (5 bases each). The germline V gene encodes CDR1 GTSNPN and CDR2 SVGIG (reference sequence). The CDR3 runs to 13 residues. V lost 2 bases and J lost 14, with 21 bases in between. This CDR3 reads CAWSMTGTSKNYF. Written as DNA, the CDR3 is TGTGCCTGGAGTATGACCGGGACCTCTAAAAACTACTTC.

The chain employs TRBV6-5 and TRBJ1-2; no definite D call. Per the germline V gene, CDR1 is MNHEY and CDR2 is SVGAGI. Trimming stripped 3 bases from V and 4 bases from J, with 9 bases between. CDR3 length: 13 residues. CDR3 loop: CASSYSPLYGYTF. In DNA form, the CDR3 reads TGTGCCAGCAGTTATAGCCCCCTCTATGGCTACACCTTC.

In DNA, the CDR3 is TGTGCCAGCAGCCAAAAGTCAGCGGGGGGCTTCAACGAGCAGTACTTC. It codes for CASSQKSAGGFNEQYF. The chain recombines TRBV4-2 with TRBJ2-7; 9 bases are a match to TRBD2. The CDR3 has 16 residues. The ends lost 2 bases at V and 5 bases at J; junction bases unmatched: 10. Looked up from germline, CDR1 is LGHNA and CDR2 is YNFKEQ.

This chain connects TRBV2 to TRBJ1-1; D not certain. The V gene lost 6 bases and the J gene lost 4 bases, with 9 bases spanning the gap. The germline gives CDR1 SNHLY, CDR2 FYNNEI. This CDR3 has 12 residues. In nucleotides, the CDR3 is TGTGCCAGCAGCGCTTGGACCACTGAAGCTTTCTTT. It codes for CASSAWTTEAFF.

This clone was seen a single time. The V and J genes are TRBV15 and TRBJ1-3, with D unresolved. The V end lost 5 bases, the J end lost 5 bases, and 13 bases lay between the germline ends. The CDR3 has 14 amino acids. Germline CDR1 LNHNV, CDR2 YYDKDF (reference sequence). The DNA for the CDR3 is TGTGCCACCAGCGAAGTGGGATCGCGAAACACCATATATTTT. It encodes CATSEVGSRNTIYF.

The CDR3 DNA follows: TGTGCCACCAGCAGAGACCCCGGACAGTCTGAAAAACTGTTTTTT. It codes for CATSRDPGQSEKLFF. The genes are TRBV15 and TRBJ1-4; a possible D gene is TRBD1 (6 bases). The CDR3 runs 15 residues. Germline V gene sequence: CDR1 LNHNV, CDR2 YYDKDF (reference sequence). V was pared by 0 bases and J by 7 bases, with 12 bases between.

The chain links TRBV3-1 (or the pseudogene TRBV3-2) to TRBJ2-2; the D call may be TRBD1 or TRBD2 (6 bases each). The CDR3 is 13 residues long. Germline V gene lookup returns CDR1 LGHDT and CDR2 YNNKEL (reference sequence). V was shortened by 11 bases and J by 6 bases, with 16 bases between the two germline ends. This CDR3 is CAASGAWAGELFF. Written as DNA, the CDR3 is TGTGCCGCGTCGGGGGCATGGGCCGGGGAGCTGTTTTTT.

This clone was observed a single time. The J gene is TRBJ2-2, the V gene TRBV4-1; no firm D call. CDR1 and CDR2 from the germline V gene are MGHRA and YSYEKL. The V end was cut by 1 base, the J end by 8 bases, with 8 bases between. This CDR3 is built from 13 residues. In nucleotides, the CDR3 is TGCGCCAGCAGCCAAGTAGGGTTAGGGGAGCTGTTTTTT. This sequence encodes CASSQVGLGELFF.

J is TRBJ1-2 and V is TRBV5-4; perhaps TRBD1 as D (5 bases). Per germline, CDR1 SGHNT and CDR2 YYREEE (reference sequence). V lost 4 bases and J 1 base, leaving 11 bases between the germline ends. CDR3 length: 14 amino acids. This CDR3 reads CASSPIGGNYGYTF. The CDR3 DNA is TGTGCCAGCAGCCCGATCGGGGGTAACTATGGCTACACCTTC.

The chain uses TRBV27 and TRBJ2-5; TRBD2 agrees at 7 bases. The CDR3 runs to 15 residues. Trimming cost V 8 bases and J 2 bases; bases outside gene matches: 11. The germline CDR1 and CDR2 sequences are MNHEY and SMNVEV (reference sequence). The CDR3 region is CASRLRRGGQETQYF. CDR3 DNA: TGTGCCAGCCGCCTTCGAAGGGGAGGGCAAGAGACCCAGTACTTC.